This passage covers 19 T cell receptor beta chains from one sample sequenced in a study of human thymus T cells. Measured with immunoSEQ multiplex PCR; TCRdb has only the in-frame clones, and not every one. The sample contains tens of thousands of clones, 94% of which appear only once. The source material was blood. Receptors originate from a boy in the first two years of life with a congenital heart defect but otherwise immunologically healthy.

The chain carries TRBV5-1 and TRBJ2-7; TRBD1 agrees at 7 bases. V gave up 4 bases and J gave up 0 bases; unmatched junction bases: 7. The V gene's germline CDR1 is SGHRS and CDR2 YFSETQ. The CDR3 length is 15 residues. The CDR3 DNA is TGCGCCAGCAGCGGACGGACAGGTAGCTCCTACGAGCAGTACTTC. Residues: CASSGRTGSSYEQYF.

The J gene is TRBJ2-5, the V gene TRBV27, with D tentatively TRBD2 (5 bases). The CDR3 covers 13 residues. V was shortened by 8 bases and J by 5 bases, with 15 bases between the two germline ends. Germline CDR1 and CDR2: MNHEY and SMNVEV (reference sequence). The CDR3 nucleotides are TGTGCCAGCGGGAAGGGAGACGAGGAGACCCAGTACTTC. Encoded protein: CASGKGDEETQYF.

The chain is built from TRBV6-1 and TRBJ2-7; 7 positions match TRBD2. CDR3 length: 16 residues. The germline gives CDR1 MNHNS, CDR2 SASEGT. V lost 1 base and J lost 2; bases outside the gene matches: 8. This CDR3 reads CASSEDGGGPAYEQYF. The DNA of the CDR3 is TGTGCCAGCAGTGAAGATGGGGGAGGGCCGGCCTACGAGCAGTACTTC.

This chain uses TRBV19 with TRBJ2-7; 9 nucleotides match TRBD1. The V gene end was trimmed by 3 bases and the J gene end by 3 bases; junction bases not matched to a gene: 6. Germline V gene lookup returns CDR1 LNHDA and CDR2 SQIVND (reference sequence). CDR3 length: 15 residues. The CDR3 reads CASSMYVTGGYEQYF. CDR3 DNA: TGTGCCAGTAGTATGTATGTGACAGGGGGCTACGAGCAGTACTTC.

The CDR3 DNA follows: TGTGCCAGCAGCTCCCAGGGGGCTGGCACTGAAGCTTTCTTT. Its translation is CASSSQGAGTEAFF. V gene TRBV11-3 combines with J gene TRBJ1-1, with TRBD1 matching over 8 bases. CDR3 length: 14 residues. Looked up from germline, CDR1 is SGHNT and CDR2 is YENEEA. V shed 4 bases and J 4 bases; nucleotides not matched to a gene: 5.

This clone was detected once. The genes are TRBV6-5 and TRBJ1-5, with D hard to call. V was trimmed by 2 bases and J by 5 bases, leaving 7 bases between them. Germline V lookup: CDR1 MNHEY, CDR2 SVGAGI. CDR3 length equals 13 residues. This chain's CDR3 is CASSYNRHQPQHF. CDR3 nucleotides: TGTGCCAGCAGTTACAATAGGCATCAGCCCCAGCATTTT.

J is TRBJ2-1 and V is TRBV27; 7 positions agree with TRBD2. The V and J ends lost 6 bases and 3 bases, in that order; junction bases with no gene match: 5. The V gene's germline CDR1 is MNHEY and CDR2 SMNVEV (reference sequence). The CDR3 length is 14 residues. This chain's CDR3 is CASSSGVDYNEQFF. CDR3 nucleotide sequence: TGTGCCAGCAGCAGCGGGGTAGACTACAATGAGCAGTTCTTC.

The chain recombines TRBV9 with TRBJ2-1; perhaps TRBD2 as D (5 bases). V dropped 6 bases and J dropped 4 bases, with 14 bases sitting between them. Looked up from germline, CDR1 is SGDLS and CDR2 is YYNGEE. This CDR3 has 14 amino acids. CDR3 in amino acids: CASTRGSLYNEQFF. Written as DNA, the CDR3 is TGTGCCAGCACCCGGGGTTCTTTATACAATGAGCAGTTCTTC.

The genes are TRBV9 and TRBJ1-5; maybe TRBD1 (5 bases). CDR1 SGDLS and CDR2 YYNGEE come from the germline V gene. V lost 5 bases and J 0 bases, leaving 18 bases between the germline ends. This CDR3 has 17 amino acids. The CDR3 sequence: CASRPLEGTYSNQPQHF. CDR3 DNA: TGTGCCAGCAGACCCTTGGAAGGGACCTATAGCAATCAGCCCCAGCATTTT.

This sequence joins TRBV7-9 and TRBJ1-5; no clear D gene. The germline V gene has CDR1 SEHNR and CDR2 FQNEAQ (reference sequence). The ends were cut back, 1 base at V and 0 bases at J, with 13 bases in the middle. This CDR3 has 17 residues. This CDR3 reads CASSLGTGGYSNQPQHF. CDR3 nucleotides: TGTGCCAGCAGCTTAGGCACTGGAGGCTATAGCAATCAGCCCCAGCATTTT.

The V call is TRBV7-9, the J call TRBJ2-1, with D perhaps TRBD2 (6 bases). The germline V gene has CDR1 SEHNR and CDR2 FQNEAQ (reference sequence). Trimming stripped 6 bases from V and 10 bases from J, with 16 bases between. The CDR3 extends over 13 amino acids. The CDR3 DNA is TGTGCCAGCAGTTCTACTCGGGGGTGGGAGCAGTTCTTC. Protein product: CASSSTRGWEQFF.

J is TRBJ2-3 and V is TRBV10-2, with a weak D call TRBD1 (5 bases). Germline CDR1 is WSHSY and CDR2 is SAAADI. V was cut by 0 bases and J by 5 bases, with 21 bases left in between. The CDR3 is made up of 18 amino acids. CDR3 protein: CASSESTWYPGAEDTQYF. CDR3 DNA: TGCGCCAGCAGTGAGTCGACGTGGTACCCTGGGGCTGAAGATACGCAGTATTTT.

The sample holds one count of this clone. The chain joins TRBV7-2 to TRBJ2-3; D possibly uses TRBD1 or TRBD2 (6 bases each). The CDR3 runs 14 residues. CDR1 is SGHTA, CDR2 FQGNSA, per germline. Trimming left V 3 bases short and J 8 bases short, with 15 bases between. CDR3 sequence: CASSFERGRGTQYF. DNA of the CDR3: TGTGCCAGCAGCTTCGAACGGGGGCGGGGTACGCAGTATTTT.

This chain links TRBV27 with TRBJ2-3; no clear D gene. Germline V gives CDR1 MNHEY, CDR2 SMNVEV (reference sequence). The V gene lost 2 bases and the J gene lost 6 bases, with 9 bases spanning the gap. The CDR3 totals 13 residues. The CDR3, as DNA: TGTGCCAGCAGTTTAGTAGTATTCGATACGCAGTATTTT. It specifies CASSLVVFDTQYF.

This rearrangement joins TRBV9 to TRBJ2-7, with TRBD2 matching over 13 bases. The CDR3 has 15 amino acids. Trimming removed 0 bases from V and 3 bases from J; junction bases left unmatched: 0. Germline lookup yields CDR1 SGDLS and CDR2 YYNGEE. DNA of the CDR3: TGTGCCAGCAGCGTAGGGACTAGCGGGGGCTACGAGCAGTACTTC. As protein: CASSVGTSGGYEQYF.

The chain recombines TRBV4-1 with TRBJ1-2; TRBD1 aligns across 11 bases. After removal of 7 bases from V and 7 bases from J, the junction contained 2 bases not matched to a gene. This CDR3 has 12 amino acids. Germline lookup yields CDR1 MGHRA and CDR2 YSYEKL. The CDR3 loop is CASKDRGLGYTF. The CDR3 nucleotides read TGCGCCAGCAAGGACAGGGGGCTTGGCTACACCTTC.

The V and J genes are TRBV5-1 and TRBJ1-2, with 8 bases matching TRBD1. Germline V lookup: CDR1 SGHRS, CDR2 YFSETQ. This CDR3 region has 13 residues. V shed 4 bases and J 1 base; nucleotides not matched to a gene: 0. The CDR3 DNA reads TGCGCCAGCAGCGGACAGGGTAACTATGGCTACACCTTC. It encodes CASSGQGNYGYTF.

CDR3 in amino acids: CASSEAGEQYF. Written as DNA, the CDR3 is TGTGCCAGCAGTGAAGCTGGGGAGCAGTACTTC. This chain joins TRBV25-1 and TRBJ2-7; D gene unclear. The germline V gene has CDR1 MGHDK and CDR2 SYGVNS. Deletions cut 2 bases from V and 7 bases from J, with 6 bases between. The CDR3 length is 11 residues.

This chain joins TRBV19 and TRBJ2-1; D unclear. Trimming stripped 5 bases from V and 12 bases from J, with 14 bases between. The germline V gene has CDR1 LNHDA and CDR2 SQIVND (reference sequence). The CDR3 has 12 amino acids. The CDR3 spells CASSPSGPRQFF. In DNA, the CDR3 is TGTGCCAGTAGTCCTTCTGGACCCAGGCAGTTCTTC.